The rows below give T cell receptor beta chains drawn from one sample of a study of OX40 agonist ivuxolimab in advanced cancers. Method: immunoSEQ multiplex PCR; TCRdb's copy keeps in-frame clones and lacks some. The data contain around 100,000 clones, approximately 87% of them singletons. This specimen was CD4+ or CD8+ T cells sorted from blood, taken in a trial of the OX40 agonist ivuxolimab. The receptors here all came from an adult with an advanced solid tumor such as melanoma, head and neck, liver or kidney cancer. Each CDR3 is given without its conserved first and last residue. The size field is filled for only some rows; it gives once, few, many or a size class.

abundance,j_gene,v_gene,CDR3aa
.,TRBJ1-1,TRBV7-3,ASSLIENTEAF
.,TRBJ2-5,TRBV5-1,ASSPPGLAGGGETQY
.,TRBJ2-4,TRBV10-1,ASTPGLAGGLYVRAKNIQY
.,TRBJ1-1,TRBV5-1,ASSLISMNTEAF
.,TRBJ2-7,TRBV7-4,ASSLAPSGGHYEQY
once,TRBJ2-7,TRBV7-8,ASSFVQTYEQY
.,TRBJ2-7,TRBV5-1,ASSQGATYEQY
.,TRBJ1-4,TRBV5-1,ASSLGRTTNEKLF
.,TRBJ2-2,TRBV10-2,ASSEIRTGELF
.,TRBJ1-1,TRBV19,ASSLGWKRAEAF
.,TRBJ2-7,TRBV7-2,ASSLVQSSYEQY
.,TRBJ2-7,TRBV9,ASGNRREQY
few,TRBJ1-6,TRBV7-3,ASSNRDFSPLH
.,TRBJ2-7,TRBV5-1,ASSLGLAVDYEQY